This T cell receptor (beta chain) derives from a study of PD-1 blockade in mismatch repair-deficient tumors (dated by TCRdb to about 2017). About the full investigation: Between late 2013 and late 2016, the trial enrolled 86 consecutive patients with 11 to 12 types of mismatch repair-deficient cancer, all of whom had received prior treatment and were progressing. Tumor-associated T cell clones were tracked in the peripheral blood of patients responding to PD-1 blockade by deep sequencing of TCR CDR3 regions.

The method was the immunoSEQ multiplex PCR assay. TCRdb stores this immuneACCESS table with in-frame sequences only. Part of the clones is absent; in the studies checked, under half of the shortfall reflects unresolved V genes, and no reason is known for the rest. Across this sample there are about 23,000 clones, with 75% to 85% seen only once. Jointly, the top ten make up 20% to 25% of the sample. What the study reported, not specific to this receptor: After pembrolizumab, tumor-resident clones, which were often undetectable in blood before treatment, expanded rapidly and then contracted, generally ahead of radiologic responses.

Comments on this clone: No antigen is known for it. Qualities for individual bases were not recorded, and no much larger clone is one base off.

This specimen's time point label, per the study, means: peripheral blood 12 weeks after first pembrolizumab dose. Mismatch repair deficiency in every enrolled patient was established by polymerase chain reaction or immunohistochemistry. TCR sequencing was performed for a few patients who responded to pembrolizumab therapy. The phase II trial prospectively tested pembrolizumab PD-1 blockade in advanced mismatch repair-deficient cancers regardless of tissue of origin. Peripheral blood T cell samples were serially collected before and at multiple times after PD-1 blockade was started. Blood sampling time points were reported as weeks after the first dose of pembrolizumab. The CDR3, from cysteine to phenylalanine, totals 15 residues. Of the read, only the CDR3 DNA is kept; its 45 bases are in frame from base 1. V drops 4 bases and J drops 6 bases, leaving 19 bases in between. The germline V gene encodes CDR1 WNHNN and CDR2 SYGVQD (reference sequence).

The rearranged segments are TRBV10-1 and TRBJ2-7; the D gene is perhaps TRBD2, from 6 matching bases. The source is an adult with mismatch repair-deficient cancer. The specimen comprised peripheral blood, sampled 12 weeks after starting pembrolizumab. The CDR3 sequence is CASSAAGPQAGEQYF. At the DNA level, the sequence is TGCGCCAGCAGTGCCGCGGGACCCCAGGCAGGCGAGCAGTACTTC.